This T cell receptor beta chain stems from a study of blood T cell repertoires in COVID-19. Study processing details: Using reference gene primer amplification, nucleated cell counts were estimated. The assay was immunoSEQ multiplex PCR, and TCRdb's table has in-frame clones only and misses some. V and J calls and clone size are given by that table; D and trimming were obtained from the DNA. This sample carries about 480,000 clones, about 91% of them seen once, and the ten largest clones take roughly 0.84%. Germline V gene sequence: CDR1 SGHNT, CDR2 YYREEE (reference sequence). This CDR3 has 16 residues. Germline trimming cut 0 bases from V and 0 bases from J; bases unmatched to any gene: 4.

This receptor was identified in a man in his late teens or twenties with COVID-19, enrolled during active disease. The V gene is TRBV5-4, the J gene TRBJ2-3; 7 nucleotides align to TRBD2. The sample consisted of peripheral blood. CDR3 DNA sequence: TGTGCCAGCAGCTTGGTGGGACTAAGTAGCACAGATACGCAGTATTTT. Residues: CASSLVGLSSTDTQYF.